This T cell receptor beta chain is from a study of T-cell reconstitution after alpha-beta-depleted transplantation in children. Library preparation (for TCRbeta) was performed with unique molecular identifiers. TCRdb reprocessed the PCR reads via MiXCR and lists one record per CDR3 protein. The profile shows about 110,000 distinct CDR3 sequences, under 13% of them singletons. This clonotype was recorded at least ten times. Trimming stripped 5 bases from V and 5 bases from J, with 21 bases between. The CDR3 is 16 amino acids. The germline V gene encodes CDR1 MNHEY and CDR2 SMNVEV (reference sequence). The chain combines TRBV27 with TRBJ1-2; possible D gene TRBD1, 6 bases. The sample in question was PBMCs from the stem cell graft donor, obtained from the stem cell graft. This TCR was recovered from a human donor who donated a stem cell graft to a child with acute lymphoblastic leukemia. The CDR3 DNA follows: TGTGCCAGCAGTCTCGACGGGGAGGGACAAGCGTATGGCTACACCTTC. Translated: CASSLDGEGQAYGYTF.